A selection of T cell receptor beta chains follows, all from one sample in a study of blood T cell repertoires in COVID-19. Profiled with immunoSEQ multiplex PCR; TCRdb holds only in-frame clones, not every one. The table records almost 55,000 clones, around 90% of them present only once. Sequenced input: peripheral blood. All receptors come from a human donor in a cohort sampled during active COVID-19. The CDR3 runs from the conserved cysteine through the conserved F or W. Fields, in order: V gene, J gene, D gene, clone size, CDR3 DNA, CDR3 protein. D genes are given only for firm matches. The size field is filled for only some rows; it gives once, few, many or a size class.

V gene: TRBV5-4; J gene: TRBJ1-2; D gene: .; clone size: .; CDR3 DNA: TGTGCCAGCAGCCCCGAGGGTAGCTATGGCTACACCTTC; CDR3 protein: CASSPEGSYGYTF
V gene: TRBV19; J gene: TRBJ2-1; D gene: .; clone size: .; CDR3 DNA: TGTGCCAGTAGTAGGGCGGGTGGTGCGGTCAATGAGCAGTTCTTC; CDR3 protein: CASSRAGGAVNEQFF
V gene: TRBV4-1; J gene: TRBJ1-2; D gene: TRBD1; clone size: .; CDR3 DNA: TGCGCCAGCAGCCCGAAACAGGGGTGGAATGGCTACACCTTC; CDR3 protein: CASSPKQGWNGYTF
V gene: TRBV30; J gene: TRBJ1-1; D gene: .; clone size: once; CDR3 DNA: TGTGCCTGGAGTGTAGGTTGGGGCTCGGACACTGAAGCTTTCTTT; CDR3 protein: CAWSVGWGSDTEAFF
V gene: TRBV6-5; J gene: TRBJ2-1; D gene: .; clone size: few; CDR3 DNA: TGTGCCAGCAGCCGCGTTTTTAGCAGCAATGAGCAGTTCTTC; CDR3 protein: CASSRVFSSNEQFF
V gene: TRBV2; J gene: TRBJ1-1; D gene: .; clone size: once; CDR3 DNA: TGTGCCAGCAGCCGGACAGAACCGAACACTGAAGCTTTCTTT; CDR3 protein: CASSRTEPNTEAFF
V gene: TRBV6-2/TRBV6-3; J gene: TRBJ2-5; D gene: TRBD2; clone size: .; CDR3 DNA: TGTGCCAGCAGTAGGGGACTAGCGGGATGGGATGAGACCCAGTACTTC; CDR3 protein: CASSRGLAGWDETQYF
V gene: TRBV6-1; J gene: TRBJ1-5; D gene: .; clone size: .; CDR3 DNA: TGTGCCAGCAGTGAATCGGGACACAGGAGTCAGCCCCAGCATTTT; CDR3 protein: CASSESGHRSQPQHF
V gene: TRBV19; J gene: TRBJ1-6; D gene: TRBD1; clone size: .; CDR3 DNA: TGTGCCAGTAGCGCAGGGGGTAATTCACCCCTCCACTTT; CDR3 protein: CASSAGGNSPLHF
V gene: TRBV21-1; J gene: TRBJ2-7; D gene: .; clone size: .; CDR3 DNA: TGTGCCAGCAAAGGGTCCCGGAGGATTCAGGCCTACGAGCAGTACTTC; CDR3 protein: CASKGSRRIQAYEQYF
V gene: TRBV4-2; J gene: TRBJ1-2; D gene: .; clone size: .; CDR3 DNA: TGTGCCAGCAGCCAAGGTAACAGGGTGGCCTATGGCTACACCTTC; CDR3 protein: CASSQGNRVAYGYTF
V gene: TRBV7-9; J gene: TRBJ2-5; D gene: TRBD2; clone size: once; CDR3 DNA: TGTGCCAGCAGCATGGGACTAGCGGGGAAAGAGACCCAGTACTTC; CDR3 protein: CASSMGLAGKETQYF
V gene: TRBV11-2; J gene: TRBJ2-1; D gene: TRBD2; clone size: few; CDR3 DNA: TGTGCCAGCAGCTCCTTGCGACTAGCCTTCTCCTACAATGAGCAGTTCTTC; CDR3 protein: CASSSLRLAFSYNEQFF
V gene: TRBV9; J gene: TRBJ1-1; D gene: .; clone size: .; CDR3 DNA: TGTGCCAGCAGCCAAGGACAGTTCACTGAAGCTTTCTTT; CDR3 protein: CASSQGQFTEAFF
V gene: TRBV6-5; J gene: TRBJ1-1; D gene: .; clone size: .; CDR3 DNA: TGTGCCAGCACGGGGTGGGAAGACACTGAAGCTTTCTTT; CDR3 protein: CASTGWEDTEAFF
V gene: TRBV7-3; J gene: TRBJ2-2; D gene: .; clone size: .; CDR3 DNA: TGTGCCAGCAGCCTGTCGAACACCGGGGAGCTGTTTTTT; CDR3 protein: CASSLSNTGELFF
V gene: TRBV5-1; J gene: TRBJ2-3; D gene: TRBD2; clone size: .; CDR3 DNA: TGCGCCAGCAGCGTGCCTGTGGCGGGAGCAGATACGCAGTATTTT; CDR3 protein: CASSVPVAGADTQYF
V gene: TRBV6-2/TRBV6-3; J gene: TRBJ1-2; D gene: TRBD1; clone size: once; CDR3 DNA: TGTGCCAGCAGTTCCGGGACAGGGACTAACTATGGCTACACCTTC; CDR3 protein: CASSSGTGTNYGYTF
V gene: TRBV9; J gene: TRBJ2-1; D gene: .; clone size: .; CDR3 DNA: TGTGCCAGCAGCCCCCGGGGTGAGCGATCGGGTGAGCAGTTCTTC; CDR3 protein: CASSPRGERSGEQFF
V gene: TRBV29-1; J gene: TRBJ1-1; D gene: .; clone size: .; CDR3 DNA: TGCAGCGTTGGCAGGTTGAACACTGAAGCTTTCTTT; CDR3 protein: CSVGRLNTEAFF